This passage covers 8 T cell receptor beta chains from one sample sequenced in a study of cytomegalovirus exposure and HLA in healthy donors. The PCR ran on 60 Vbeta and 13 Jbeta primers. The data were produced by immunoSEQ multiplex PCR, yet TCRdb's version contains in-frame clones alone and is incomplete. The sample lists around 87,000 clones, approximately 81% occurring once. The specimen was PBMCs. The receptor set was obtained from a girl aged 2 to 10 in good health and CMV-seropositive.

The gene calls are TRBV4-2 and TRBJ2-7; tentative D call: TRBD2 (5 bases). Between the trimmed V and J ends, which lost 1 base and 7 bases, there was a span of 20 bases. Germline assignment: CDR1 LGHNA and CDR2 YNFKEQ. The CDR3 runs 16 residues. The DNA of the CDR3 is TGTGCCAGCAGCCAAGTGGGGTCGGGGAGTGTGACTGAGCAGTACTTC. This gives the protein CASSQVGSGSVTEQYF.

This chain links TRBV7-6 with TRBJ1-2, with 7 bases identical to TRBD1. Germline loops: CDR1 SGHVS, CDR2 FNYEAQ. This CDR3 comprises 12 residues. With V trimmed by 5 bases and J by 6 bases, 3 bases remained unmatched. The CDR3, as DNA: TGTGCCAGCAGCATTGGACAGGATGGCTACACCTTC. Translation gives CASSIGQDGYTF.

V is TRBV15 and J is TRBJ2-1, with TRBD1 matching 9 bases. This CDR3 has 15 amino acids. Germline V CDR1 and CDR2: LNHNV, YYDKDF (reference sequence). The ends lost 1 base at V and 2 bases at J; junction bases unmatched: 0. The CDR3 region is CATSRGQGAYNEQFF. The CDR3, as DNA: TGTGCCACCAGCAGAGGACAGGGGGCCTACAATGAGCAGTTCTTC.

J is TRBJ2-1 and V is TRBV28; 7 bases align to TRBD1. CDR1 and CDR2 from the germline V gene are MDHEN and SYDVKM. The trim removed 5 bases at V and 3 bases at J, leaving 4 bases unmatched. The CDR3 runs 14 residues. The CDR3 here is CASSPRDSYNEQFF. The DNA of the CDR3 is TGTGCCAGCAGTCCCCGGGACAGCTACAATGAGCAGTTCTTC.

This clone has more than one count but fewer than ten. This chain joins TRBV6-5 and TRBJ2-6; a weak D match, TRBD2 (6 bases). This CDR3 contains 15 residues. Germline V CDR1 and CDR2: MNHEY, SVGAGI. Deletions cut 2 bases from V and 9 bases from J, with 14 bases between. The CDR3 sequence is CASSYRPGGVNVLTF. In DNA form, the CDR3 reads TGTGCCAGCAGTTACCGCCCCGGGGGAGTCAACGTCCTGACTTTC.

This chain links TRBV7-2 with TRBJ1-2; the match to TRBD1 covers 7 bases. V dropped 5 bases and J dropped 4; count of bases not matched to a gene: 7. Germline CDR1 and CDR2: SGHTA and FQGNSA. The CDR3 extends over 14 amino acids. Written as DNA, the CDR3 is TGTGCCAGCAGCACTGGACAGGAGGCCTATGGCTACACCTTC. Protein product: CASSTGQEAYGYTF.

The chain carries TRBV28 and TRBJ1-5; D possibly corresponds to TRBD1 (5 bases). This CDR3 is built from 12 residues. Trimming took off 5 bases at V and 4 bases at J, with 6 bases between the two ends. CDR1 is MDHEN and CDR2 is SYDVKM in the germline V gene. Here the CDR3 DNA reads TGTGCCAGCAGTCACAGGAATCAGCCCCAGCATTTT. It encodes CASSHRNQPQHF.

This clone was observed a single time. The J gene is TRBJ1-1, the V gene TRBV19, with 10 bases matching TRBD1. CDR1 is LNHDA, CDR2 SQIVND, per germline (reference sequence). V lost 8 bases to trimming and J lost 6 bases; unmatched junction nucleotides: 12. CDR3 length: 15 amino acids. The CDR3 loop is CASSLDRGRAAEAFF. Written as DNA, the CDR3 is TGTGCCAGTTCCCTTGACAGGGGGCGGGCCGCTGAAGCTTTCTTT.